This T cell receptor beta chain was captured in a study of blood T cell repertoires in COVID-19. Overall study context: Researchers got acute and convalescent COVID-19 samples from the United States, Italy and Spain. The cDNA or gDNA used as material had been derived from T cells, B-cell-depleted T cells, or PBMCs.

Original data processing: Reference gene primer amplification in the assay estimated nucleated cell counts. Repertoires were generated with immunoSEQ multiplex PCR, while TCRdb's copy carries only in-frame clones and drops some. That table is the source of V, J and clone size, and D and trimming were worked out from the DNA. This sample has some 290,000 clones, with almost 90% found just once. CDR1 and CDR2 from the germline V gene are MDHEN and SYDVKM. The CDR3 covers 15 residues. Trimming took 3 bases from V and 7 from J, leaving 18 bases between them. A Seattle source enrolled patients during active infection and followed them longitudinally.

Sequencing was carried out using peripheral blood. The sequence derives from a woman aged 30 to 39 with COVID-19, enrolled during active disease. The chain recombines TRBV28 with TRBJ1-1; D perhaps matches TRBD1 (6 bases). CDR3 DNA sequence: TGTGCCAGCAGTTTCCGGGGCAGGGGATTAAGTGAAGCTTTCTTT. Amino acids: CASSFRGRGLSEAFF.